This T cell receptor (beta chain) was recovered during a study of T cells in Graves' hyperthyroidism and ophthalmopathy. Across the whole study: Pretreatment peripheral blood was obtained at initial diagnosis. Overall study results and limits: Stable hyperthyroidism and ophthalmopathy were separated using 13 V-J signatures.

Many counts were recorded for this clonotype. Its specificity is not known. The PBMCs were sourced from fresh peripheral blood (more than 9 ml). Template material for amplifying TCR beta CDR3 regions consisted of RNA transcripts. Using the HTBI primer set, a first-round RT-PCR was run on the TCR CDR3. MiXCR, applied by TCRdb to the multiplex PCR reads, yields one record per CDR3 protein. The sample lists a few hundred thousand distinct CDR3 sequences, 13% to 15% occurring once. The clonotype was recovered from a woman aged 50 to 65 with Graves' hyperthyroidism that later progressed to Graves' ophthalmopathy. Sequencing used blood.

DNA for the CDR3: TGCAGTGCTAGGAACTTCCGGGACAGGGGATACGAGCAGTACTTC. Encoded protein: CSARNFRDRGYEQYF. V usage is TRBV20-1 and J usage is TRBJ2-7; 10 nucleotides line up with TRBD1. Germline CDR1 DFQATT, CDR2 SNEGSKA (reference sequence). This CDR3 is 15 amino acids long. V gave up 3 bases and J gave up 4 bases; unmatched junction bases: 9.